This passage covers 19 T cell receptor beta chains from one sample sequenced in a study of blood T cell repertoires in COVID-19. Profiling relied on immunoSEQ multiplex PCR, and the TCRdb table lists in-frame clones only, not all of them. The sample lists approximately 220,000 clones; 65% to 90% were seen once. Sequencing was performed on PBMCs or T cells enriched from blood (not recorded which). The receptor set was obtained from a woman aged 25 to 39 who had been exposed to COVID-19.

The V gene is TRBV18, the J gene TRBJ2-5, with D unclear. V lost 0 bases, J lost 4 bases, and 9 bases lay in between. This CDR3 is built from 14 residues. Germline V gives CDR1 KGHSH, CDR2 LQKENI. In DNA form, the CDR3 reads TGTGCCAGCTCACCACCGGTCGGTAGAGAGACCCAGTACTTC. The encoded protein is CASSPPVGRETQYF.

CDR3 nucleotides: TGTGCCAGCTCACCGCGCCCCCCGGAGACAGCTAACTATGGCTACACCTTC. Its translation is CASSPRPPETANYGYTF. The chain links TRBV18 to TRBJ1-2, with D perhaps matching TRBD1 (5 bases). CDR3 length equals 17 residues. Germline lookup yields CDR1 KGHSH and CDR2 LQKENI. V was cut by 3 bases and J by 0 bases, with 17 bases left in between.

This chain links TRBV3-1 (or the pseudogene TRBV3-2) with TRBJ1-1; 9 positions agree with TRBD1. This CDR3 has 15 amino acids. Germline CDR1 and CDR2: LGHDT and YNNKEL (reference sequence). With 3 bases clipped from V and 5 bases from J, the junction kept 7 bases outside the gene matches. CDR3 region: CASSHPGQGKTEAFF. CDR3 DNA sequence: TGTGCCAGCAGCCATCCGGGACAGGGTAAAACTGAAGCTTTCTTT.

The CDR3 reads CASSEISSYNEQFF. As DNA, the CDR3 is TGCGCCAGCAGTGAGATTAGCTCCTACAATGAGCAGTTCTTC. This chain connects TRBV10-2 to TRBJ2-1; D ambiguous. Trimming removed 2 bases from V and 0 bases from J, with 5 bases in between. The CDR3 spans 14 residues. Per the germline V gene, CDR1 is WSHSY and CDR2 is SAAADI.

This clone has a handful of counts. V and J are TRBV10-3 and TRBJ1-4, with 7 bases aligning to TRBD1. The CDR3 has 14 residues. Germline CDR1 reads ENHRY; CDR2 reads SYGVKD. Germline trimming cut 5 bases from V and 5 bases from J; bases unmatched to any gene: 5. CDR3 sequence: CAISLDRTNEKLFF. The CDR3 nucleotides read TGTGCCATCAGTCTGGACAGGACAAATGAAAAACTGTTTTTT.

This clone was detected a few times. V and J are TRBV3-1 (or the pseudogene TRBV3-2) and TRBJ1-6, with D hard to call. The CDR3 is 15 amino acids. With 6 bases removed from V and 5 bases from J, the gap between germline ends came to 14 bases. Germline CDR1 is LGHDT and CDR2 is YNNKEL (reference sequence). The CDR3 DNA is TGTGCCAGCAGGGTGGGCCAGACCCATAATTCACCCCTCCACTTT. It is translated as CASRVGQTHNSPLHF.

As to this clone: Other DNA sequences in the sample encode the same CDR3. J is TRBJ1-6 and V is TRBV5-5, with a possible D match to TRBD1 (6 bases). The length of the CDR3 is 14 residues. Germline CDR1 is SGHKS and CDR2 is YYEKEE (reference sequence). V was cut by 2 bases and J by 7 bases, with 10 bases left in between. DNA of the CDR3: TGTGCCAGCAGCTTTTCGCAGGGGAATTCACCCCTCCACTTT. As protein: CASSFSQGNSPLHF.

J is TRBJ1-1 and V is TRBV10-2, with D possibly matching TRBD1 (5 bases). The V end lost 4 bases, the J end lost 1 base, and 10 bases lay between the germline ends. CDR3 length equals 14 residues. Per the germline V gene, CDR1 is WSHSY and CDR2 is SAAADI. The CDR3 region has the DNA TGCGCCAGCAGTGTTACAGGCCGGAACACTGAAGCTTTCTTT. It translates to CASSVTGRNTEAFF.

The chain joins TRBV20-1 to TRBJ1-2, with 12 bases fitting TRBD1. Trimming removed 5 bases from V and 14 bases from J; junction bases left unmatched: 3. The CDR3 consists of 10 residues. Germline assignment: CDR1 DFQATT and CDR2 SNEGSKA (reference sequence). The CDR3 nucleotides read TGCAGTGCTGGGGACAGGGGGCTTACCTTC. Protein product: CSAGDRGLTF.

At least ten counts were recorded for this clone. The chain recombines TRBV9 with TRBJ1-3; D ambiguous. This CDR3 spans 15 amino acids. Trimming stripped 0 bases from V and 0 bases from J, with 7 bases between. Germline V gives CDR1 SGDLS, CDR2 YYNGEE. The CDR3 sequence is CASSVGLLSGNTIYF. CDR3 bases: TGTGCCAGCAGCGTAGGACTCCTCTCTGGAAACACCATATATTTT.

This sequence joins TRBV2 and TRBJ1-5; D not resolved. The V end lost 2 bases, the J end lost 0 bases, and 8 bases lay between the germline ends. Germline lookup yields CDR1 SNHLY and CDR2 FYNNEI. There are 15 residues in the CDR3. The CDR3 loop reads CASSESSGSNQPQHF. CDR3 DNA: TGTGCCAGCAGTGAATCGTCGGGTAGCAATCAGCCCCAGCATTTT. The entire variable domain, with the rest obtained from reference TRBV2 and TRBJ1-5, is as follows: EPEVTQTPSHQVTQMGQEVILRCVPISNHLYFYWYRQILGQKVEFLVSFYNNEISEKSEIFDDQFSVERPDGSNFTLKIRSTKLEDSAMYFCASSESSGSNQPQHFGDGTRLSIL.

The V gene is TRBV7-9, the J gene TRBJ2-3, with TRBD1 matching over 8 bases. Germline-derived CDR1 and CDR2 are SEHNR and FQNEAQ (reference sequence). The CDR3 is made up of 14 amino acids. With V trimmed by 5 bases and J by 3 bases, 4 bases remained unmatched. CDR3 residues: CASSARQGTDTQYF. In DNA form, the CDR3 reads TGTGCCAGCAGCGCCCGACAGGGGACAGATACGCAGTATTTT.

J is TRBJ1-1 and V is TRBV7-3; D is possibly TRBD1 (5 bases). V gave up 5 bases and J gave up 4 bases, with 14 bases separating them. This CDR3 has 14 residues. The V gene's germline CDR1 is SGHTA and CDR2 FQGTGA. Written as DNA, the CDR3 is TGTGCCAGCAGCCCGTCCGGGACTGCCACTGAAGCTTTCTTT. Its translation is CASSPSGTATEAFF.

The chain joins TRBV6-5 to TRBJ2-2; perhaps TRBD1 as D (5 bases). CDR3 size: 15 residues. Trimming took off 6 bases at V and 0 bases at J, with 11 bases between the two ends. The V gene's germline CDR1 is MNHEY and CDR2 SVGAGI. For the CDR3, the DNA is TGTGCCAGCAGGAGGACACCTACGAACACCGGGGAGCTGTTTTTT. It specifies CASRRTPTNTGELFF.

The chain joins TRBV18 to TRBJ1-2, with a weak D call TRBD1 (6 bases). This CDR3 has 17 residues. V was clipped by 1 base and J by 3 bases, with 18 bases between them. Germline loops: CDR1 KGHSH, CDR2 LQKENI. In DNA form, the CDR3 reads TGTGCCAGCTCACCACGGGAATCGGCAGGGGCGGACTATGGCTACACCTTC. Protein: CASSPRESAGADYGYTF.

The V call is TRBV2, the J call TRBJ1-5; D is unresolved. Per germline, CDR1 SNHLY and CDR2 FYNNEI. The CDR3 totals 13 residues. The V gene lost 6 bases and the J gene lost 2 bases, with 8 bases spanning the gap. DNA for the CDR3: TGTGCCAGCAGACCGGAGGGCAATCAGCCCCAGCATTTT. This codes for CASRPEGNQPQHF.

This chain links TRBV7-9 with TRBJ1-1, with 8 bases that match TRBD1. Trimming took 5 bases from V and 10 from J; bases not matched to a gene: 3. Germline CDR1 SEHNR, CDR2 FQNEAQ (reference sequence). The CDR3 loop spans 11 amino acids. CDR3 in DNA: TGTGCCAGCAGCCTCGGGACAGGAGCTTTCTTT. Its translation: CASSLGTGAFF.

This chain links TRBV10-3 with TRBJ2-1; no clear D gene. V was shortened by 3 bases and J by 6 bases, with 12 bases between the two germline ends. The V gene's germline CDR1 is ENHRY and CDR2 SYGVKD. This CDR3 has 14 residues. CDR3 sequence reads: CAISDRVERNEQFF. CDR3 nucleotide sequence: TGTGCCATCAGTGACCGCGTCGAACGCAATGAGCAGTTCTTC.

As for this clone: The junction differs from germline at one of its ends, possibly a read error. The chain recombines TRBV19 with TRBJ1-2; 7 nucleotides match TRBD1. Germline loops: CDR1 LNHDA, CDR2 SQIVND (reference sequence). The CDR3 is made up of 13 amino acids. The CDR3 reads CASTPNKGAYSHF. In nucleotides, the CDR3 is TGTGCCAGTACCCCAAATAAGGGGGCTTATTCCCACTTC.